This TCR beta chain stems from a study of blood T cell repertoires in COVID-19. Study information: Some COVID-19 samples were acute and others convalescent; all came from the United States, Italy and Spain.

The data were produced by immunoSEQ multiplex PCR, yet TCRdb's version contains in-frame clones alone and is incomplete. The sample holds hundreds of thousands of clones; 80% to 90% are singletons and the top ten take over 1.3%. CDR1 and CDR2 from the germline V gene are ENHRY and SYGVKD. V was clipped by 2 bases and J by 3 bases; unmatched bases: 6. The CDR3 runs 15 residues. V gene TRBV10-3 combines with J gene TRBJ2-5, with 7 bases lining up with TRBD1. The receptor was isolated from a woman aged 25 to 39 with active or convalescent COVID-19. Sequencing input: peripheral blood. The CDR3 spells CAISEPAGGEETQYF. CDR3 coding DNA: TGTGCCATCAGTGAGCCGGCAGGGGGTGAAGAGACCCAGTACTTC.